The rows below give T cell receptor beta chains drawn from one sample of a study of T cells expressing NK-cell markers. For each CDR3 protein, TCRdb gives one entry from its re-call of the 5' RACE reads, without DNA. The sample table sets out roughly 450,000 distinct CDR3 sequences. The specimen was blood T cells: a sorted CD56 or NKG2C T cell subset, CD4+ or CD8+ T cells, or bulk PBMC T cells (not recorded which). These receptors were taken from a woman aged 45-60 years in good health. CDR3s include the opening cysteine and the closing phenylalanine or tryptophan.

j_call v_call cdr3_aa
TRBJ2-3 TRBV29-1 CSVEVGLITDTQYF
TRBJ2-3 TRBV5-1 CASSPIHRGRSDTQYF
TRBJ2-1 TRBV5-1 CASSASGSYNEQFF
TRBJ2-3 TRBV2 CASGPTSTDTQYF
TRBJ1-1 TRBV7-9 CASSLGRTFEAFF
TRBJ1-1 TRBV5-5 CASSSYGVGGDTEAFF
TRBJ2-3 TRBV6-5 CASRATGGMTDTQYF
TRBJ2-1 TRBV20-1 CSARVRGGRYYNEQFF
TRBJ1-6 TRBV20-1 CSAAVGVDSPLHF
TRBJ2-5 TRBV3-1 CASSQGPSGRGTQYF
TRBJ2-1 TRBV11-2 CASSLVRSNEQFF
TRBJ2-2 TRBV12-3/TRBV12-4 CASTPQRVGTGELFF
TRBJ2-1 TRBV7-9 CASSFISDYNEQFF
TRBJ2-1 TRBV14 CASSQARTEEQFF
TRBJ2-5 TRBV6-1 CASRGFRGWGGETQYF
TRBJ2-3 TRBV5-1 CASSGTLLAKHTDTQYF
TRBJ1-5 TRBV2 CASSPDREDQPQHF
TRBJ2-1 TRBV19 CASSMLRNEQFF
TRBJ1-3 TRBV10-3 CAISESPGQGTSGNTIYF
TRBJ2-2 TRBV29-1 CSVAKRERGNTGELFF
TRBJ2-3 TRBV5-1 CASQSDQPGPDTQYF
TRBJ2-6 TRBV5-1 CASSLVGGPSGANVLTF
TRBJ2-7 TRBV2 CASSVGQGPNYEQYF
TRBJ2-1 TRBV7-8 CASSPRPGAANEQFF
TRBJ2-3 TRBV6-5 CASSSGNGWGTDTQYF
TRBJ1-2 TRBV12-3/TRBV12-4 CASSLSSRWTGYGYTF
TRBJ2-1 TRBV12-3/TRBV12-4 CASSFSGGYNEQFF
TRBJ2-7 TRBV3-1 CASSQDGVGLNEQYF
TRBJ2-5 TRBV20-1 CSARSGSGKTQYF
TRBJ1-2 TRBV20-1 CSARPPPGLHGYTF
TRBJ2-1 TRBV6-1 CASSWRDRGGNEQFF
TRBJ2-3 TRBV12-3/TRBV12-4 CASSFVGQGAPTDTQYF
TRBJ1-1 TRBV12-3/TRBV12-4 CASRHRNTEAFF
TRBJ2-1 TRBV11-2 CASKLGSSYNEQFF
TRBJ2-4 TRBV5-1 CASSPTGTSGRARPRDIQYF
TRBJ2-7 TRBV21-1 CASKRGEGQGDEQYF
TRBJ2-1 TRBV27 CASSLRGENEQFF
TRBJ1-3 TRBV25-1 CASSASKGFLSGNTIYF
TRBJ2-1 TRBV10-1 CASSGRVGSENEQFF
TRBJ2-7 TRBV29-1 CSVGTIYSYEQYF
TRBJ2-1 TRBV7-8 CASSLTRQGSYNEQFF